The 5 T cell receptor beta chains below all came from one sample that was sequenced in a study of control samples from healthy donors and cancer patients. The assay was immunoSEQ multiplex PCR, and TCRdb's table has in-frame clones only and misses some. The sample has roughly 150,000 clones, 85% to 95% seen once; the top ten hold around 2.2%. The specimen was blood. Receptors were obtained from a man aged 45-65 years in good health.

The chain carries TRBV6-1 and TRBJ1-2, with no clear D. This CDR3 is built from 15 residues. V was trimmed by 0 bases and J by 4 bases, leaving 12 bases between them. From germline, CDR1 is MNHNS and CDR2 SASEGT. The CDR3 spells CASSEAVGGVYGYTF. The CDR3 nucleotides read TGTGCCAGCAGTGAAGCCGTTGGCGGGGTCTATGGCTACACCTTC.

Worth noting for this clone: Other DNA sequences from this sample encode an identical CDR3 as well. V is TRBV7-9 and J is TRBJ1-1; no clear D gene. V was pared by 6 bases and J by 0 bases, with 5 bases between. The CDR3 spans 12 residues. Germline CDR1 and CDR2: SEHNR and FQNEAQ (reference sequence). CDR3 sequence (DNA): TGTGCCAGCAGTCTGATGAACACTGAAGCTTTCTTT. It yields the protein CASSLMNTEAFF.

V usage is TRBV28 and J usage is TRBJ1-5, with D unclear. The CDR3 loop spans 14 amino acids. Looked up from germline, CDR1 is MDHEN and CDR2 is SYDVKM. Trimming cost V 2 bases and J 3 bases, with 8 bases left between them. CDR3 loop: CASSLGRPNQPQHF. Here the CDR3 DNA reads TGTGCCAGCAGTTTAGGCAGACCCAATCAGCCCCAGCATTTT.

The rearrangement links TRBV28 to TRBJ1-2, with D possibly TRBD1 on 5 matching bases. CDR3 size: 14 residues. V was pared by 5 bases and J by 7 bases, with 17 bases between. Per the germline V gene, CDR1 is MDHEN and CDR2 is SYDVKM. CDR3 sequence: CASSTQLGEGGYTF. CDR3 coding DNA: TGTGCCAGCAGTACCCAGCTAGGGGAGGGTGGCTACACCTTC.

This chain uses TRBV6-5 with TRBJ1-4, with a tentative D call TRBD1 (5 bases). V lost 5 bases and J lost 7, with 11 bases in between. Per the germline V gene, CDR1 is MNHEY and CDR2 is SVGAGI. The CDR3 is 13 residues long. The CDR3 reads CASSPQGGEKLFF. For the CDR3, the DNA is TGTGCCAGCAGTCCCCAGGGCGGTGAAAAACTGTTTTTT.